A single sample gave rise to the 30 T cell receptor beta chains below, sequenced in a study of identifying expanded T cells in peripheral blood. Produced via immunoSEQ multiplex PCR; TCRdb's table is partial and in-frame only. The table shows some 78,000 clones, with around four fifths occurring only once. Sequenced sample: blood. The receptor set was obtained from a person between 18 and 70 years old in good health.

The V gene is TRBV28, the J gene TRBJ1-5, with a possible D match to TRBD1 (6 bases). CDR3 length: 14 residues. V lost 6 bases to trimming and J lost 5 bases, with 14 bases between them. Per the germline V gene, CDR1 is MDHEN and CDR2 is SYDVKM. CDR3 residues: CASRVGGGHQPQHF. The CDR3 DNA reads TGTGCCAGCAGAGTTGGGGGCGGGCATCAGCCCCAGCATTTT.

V is TRBV6-1 and J is TRBJ2-5; 7 nucleotides align to TRBD1. V shed 6 bases, J shed 5 bases, and the junction held 12 bases outside the gene matches. Germline V gene data show CDR1 as MNHNS and CDR2 as SASEGT. CDR3 length: 15 amino acids. CDR3 in amino acids: CASSPNGQDLETQYF. DNA for the CDR3: TGTGCCAGCAGCCCCAATGGACAGGACTTGGAGACCCAGTACTTC.

The chain uses TRBV7-3 and TRBJ2-2, with 8 bases lining up with TRBD2. The CDR3 has 15 amino acids. V trimming: 6 bases; J trimming: 5 bases; junction bases outside the gene matches: 8. Germline values: CDR1 SGHTA, CDR2 FQGTGA. This CDR3 reads CASSAAGVRTGELFF. As DNA, the CDR3 is TGTGCCAGCAGTGCAGCGGGAGTGAGAACCGGGGAGCTGTTTTTT.

The chain is built from TRBV19 and TRBJ2-7; 11 bases map to TRBD1. Germline CDR1 reads LNHDA; CDR2 reads SQIVND (reference sequence). V dropped 7 bases and J dropped 4; count of bases not matched to a gene: 3. CDR3 length equals 13 residues. The chain's CDR3 is CASKGTGGYEQYF. The DNA of the CDR3 is TGTGCCAGTAAGGGGACAGGGGGGTACGAGCAGTACTTC.

The chain uses TRBV14 and TRBJ1-3, with 8 bases fitting TRBD1. The CDR3 runs to 14 residues. The junction had 0 bases not matched to a gene; V was cut back by 3 bases and J by 2 bases. The V gene's germline CDR1 is SGHDN and CDR2 FVKESK. Here the CDR3 DNA reads TGTGCCAGCAGCCAGGACAGGGCTGGAAACACCATATATTTT. Translation gives CASSQDRAGNTIYF.

V is TRBV23-1 and J is TRBJ2-7, with 9 bases matching TRBD2. TRBV23-1 is noted as an ORF with a role that remains uncertain. This CDR3 region has 16 residues. V trimming: 4 bases; J trimming: 3 bases; junction bases outside the gene matches: 10. The DNA for the CDR3 is TGCGCCAGCAGTCGCGCCCTGGGCGGGGGGGGCTACGAGCAGTACTTC. This sequence encodes CASSRALGGGGYEQYF.

J is TRBJ2-3 and V is TRBV13, with TRBD2 matching over 8 bases. Germline V CDR1 and CDR2: PRHDT, FYEKMQ (reference sequence). The CDR3 is 14 amino acids. Trimming removed 2 bases from V and 4 bases from J; junction bases left unmatched: 2. The CDR3 nucleotides read TGTGCCAGCAGCTTATCAGCGGGAGCAGATACGCAGTATTTT. Its protein product is CASSLSAGADTQYF. The variable domain in full, with the rest retrieved from reference TRBV13 and TRBJ2-3, is AAGVIQSPRHLIKEKRETATLKCYPIPRHDTVYWYQQGPGQDPQFLISFYEKMQSDKGSIPDRFSAQQFSDYHSELNMSSLELGDSALYFCASSLSAGADTQYFGPGTRLTVL.

The chain employs TRBV19 and TRBJ2-6, with D perhaps TRBD1 (6 bases). The CDR3 contains 18 residues. Trimming took off 7 bases at V and 3 bases at J, with 22 bases between the two ends. Germline V CDR1 and CDR2: LNHDA, SQIVND (reference sequence). The CDR3 is CASTSPRDNFYGANVLTF. CDR3 bases: TGTGCCAGTACCTCGCCGAGGGACAACTTTTATGGGGCCAACGTCCTGACTTTC.

V usage is TRBV12-5 and J usage is TRBJ2-3, with 7 bases fitting TRBD1. After removal of 1 base from V and 6 bases from J, the junction contained 7 bases not matched to a gene. Germline V gives CDR1 LGHNT, CDR2 FRNRAP. The CDR3 is 15 residues long. CDR3 sequence: CASGLGQGVGDTQYF. The CDR3, as DNA: TGTGCTAGTGGTTTGGGACAGGGAGTAGGGGATACGCAGTATTTT.

This rearrangement joins TRBV7-3 to TRBJ1-1; 8 bases map to TRBD1. V shed 5 bases and J 0 bases; nucleotides not matched to a gene: 11. This CDR3 is 17 amino acids long. The V gene's germline CDR1 is SGHTA and CDR2 FQGTGA. The CDR3 loop is CASSPLGTGAMNTEAFF. CDR3 sequence (DNA): TGTGCCAGCAGCCCCCTAGGGACAGGCGCTATGAACACTGAAGCTTTCTTT.

This chain links TRBV4-2 with TRBJ2-2; the match to TRBD1 covers 11 bases. The V and J ends lost 3 bases and 3 bases, in that order; junction bases with no gene match: 6. Germline V lookup: CDR1 LGHNA, CDR2 YNFKEQ. This CDR3 spans 17 amino acids. The CDR3 DNA sequence: TGTGCCAGCAGCCATCCCGGACAGGGGGCGGACACCGGGGAGCTGTTTTTT. Translating gives CASSHPGQGADTGELFF.

The rearrangement joins TRBV5-1 to TRBJ2-3, with D perhaps matching TRBD2 (5 bases). CDR1 and CDR2 from the germline V gene are SGHRS and YFSETQ. There are 14 residues in the CDR3. Trimming shortened V by 8 bases and J by 1 base, and 14 bases separated the two germline ends. DNA of the CDR3: TGCGCCAGTGGATCAGGAGGCGGCACAGATACGCAGTATTTT. Its protein is CASGSGGGTDTQYF. Drawing the rest from reference TRBV5-1 and TRBJ2-3, the complete variable domain is KAGVTQTPRYLIKTRGQQVTLSCSPISGHRSVSWYQQTPGQGLQFLFEYFSETQRNKGNFPGRFSGRQFSNSRSEMNVSTLELGDSALYLCASGSGGGTDTQYFGPGTRLTVL.

This rearrangement joins TRBV11-2 to TRBJ2-4, with a weak D call TRBD2 (6 bases). Trimming took 5 bases from V and 0 from J, leaving 20 bases between them. Germline values: CDR1 SGHAT, CDR2 FQNNGV. The length of the CDR3 is 18 residues. The CDR3 DNA sequence: TGTGCCAGCAGCCATTCCCGAGTATGGGGGGTAGCCAAAAACATTCAGTACTTC. Its translation is CASSHSRVWGVAKNIQYF.

The chain couples TRBV18 to TRBJ1-1; D is ambiguous. CDR1 and CDR2 from the germline V gene are KGHSH and LQKENI. The CDR3 is 14 amino acids. Trimming took 1 base from V and 2 from J, leaving 8 bases between them. This CDR3 is CASSPQNSNTEAFF. In nucleotides, the CDR3 is TGTGCCAGCTCACCACAGAACAGTAACACTGAAGCTTTCTTT.

In nucleotides, the CDR3 is TGTGCCAGCAGTCCACAGGTCCTTAATGAAAAACTGTTTTTT. It translates to CASSPQVLNEKLFF. This rearrangement joins TRBV28 to TRBJ1-4; D may be TRBD1 (5 bases). V gave up 5 bases and J gave up 4 bases, with 11 bases separating them. Germline values: CDR1 MDHEN, CDR2 SYDVKM. The CDR3 is 14 amino acids.

This chain connects TRBV19 to TRBJ2-7; D is perhaps TRBD1 (6 bases). The V and J ends lost 3 bases and 2 bases respectively, with 14 bases between them. The germline V gene has CDR1 LNHDA and CDR2 SQIVND (reference sequence). The CDR3 runs to 15 residues. As DNA, the CDR3 is TGTGCCAGTAGTATCGGGACACCCGGGACCTACGAGCAGTACTTC. Translation gives CASSIGTPGTYEQYF.

This sequence joins TRBV19 and TRBJ2-4; either TRBD1 or TRBD2 may fit D (5 bases each). This CDR3 contains 14 residues. CDR1 and CDR2 (germline): LNHDA, SQIVND (reference sequence). Trimming stripped 6 bases from V and 4 bases from J, with 13 bases between. The CDR3 sequence is CASRPSGTKNIQYF. CDR3 coding DNA: TGTGCCAGTAGGCCCTCCGGGACGAAAAACATTCAGTACTTC.

The chain combines TRBV19 with TRBJ2-7; 9 bases line up with TRBD2. Germline V gene data show CDR1 as LNHDA and CDR2 as SQIVND (reference sequence). The CDR3 totals 15 residues. Trimming took 5 bases from V and 2 from J; bases not matched to a gene: 7. Written as DNA, the CDR3 is TGTGCCAGTAGTTTGCCGGGACTAGCCACCTACGAGCAGTACTTC. Protein sequence: CASSLPGLATYEQYF. Complete variable domain (other parts from reference TRBV19 and TRBJ2-7): DGGITQSPKYLFRKEGQNVTLSCEQNLNHDAMYWYRQDPGQGLRLIYYSQIVNDFQKGDIAEGYSVSREKKESFPLTVTSAQKNPTAFYLCASSLPGLATYEQYFGPGTRLTVT.

The rearrangement links TRBV5-1 to TRBJ2-7; 12 bases match TRBD2. The CDR3 spans 17 residues. CDR1 SGHRS and CDR2 YFSETQ come from the germline V gene. Trimming took 0 bases from V and 2 from J; bases not matched to a gene: 6. The CDR3 loop reads CASSLEGWTSGTYEQYF. For the CDR3, the DNA is TGCGCCAGCAGCTTGGAGGGGTGGACTAGCGGGACCTACGAGCAGTACTTC.

The rearrangement uses TRBV7-7 and TRBJ2-5; possible D gene TRBD1, 6 bases. Germline V CDR1 and CDR2: SSHAT, FNYEAQ (reference sequence). The CDR3 contains 14 residues. In DNA, the CDR3 is TGTGCTGGCAGCTTACAGGGTTCTGTCGAGACCCAGTACTTC. As protein: CAGSLQGSVETQYF. The complete variable domain, with remaining parts taken from reference TRBV7-7 and TRBJ2-5, reads GAGVSQSPRYKVTKRGQDVTLRCDPISSHATLYWYQQALGQGPEFLTYFNYEAQPDKSGLPSDRFSAERPEGSISTLTIQRTEQRDSAMYRCAGSLQGSVETQYFGPGTRLLVL.

This clone has only one observation. The chain is built from TRBV6-6 and TRBJ2-7; a possible D gene is TRBD1 (6 bases). The germline gives CDR1 MNHNY, CDR2 SVGAGI (reference sequence). V was shortened by 5 bases and J by 0 bases, with 8 bases between the two germline ends. There are 13 residues in the CDR3. The DNA of the CDR3 is TGTGCCAGCAGTCGACAGGTCTCCTACGAGCAGTACTTC. This codes for CASSRQVSYEQYF.

The CDR3: CASTSVGLAGGGGTDTQYF. Written as DNA, the CDR3 is TGTGCCAGCACCTCGGTCGGGCTAGCGGGAGGGGGGGGCACAGATACGCAGTATTTT. This rearrangement joins TRBV27 to TRBJ2-3, with 12 positions matching TRBD2. Per the germline V gene, CDR1 is MNHEY and CDR2 is SMNVEV (reference sequence). The CDR3 totals 19 residues. Trimming at V came to 7 bases and at J to 1 base, leaving 15 bases not matched to a gene.

The chain combines TRBV10-3 with TRBJ2-5; tentative D call: TRBD2 (6 bases). Germline CDR1 is ENHRY and CDR2 is SYGVKD. The CDR3 length is 13 residues. Trimming removed 6 bases from V and 5 bases from J, with 13 bases in between. CDR3 sequence reads: CAISPSSVETQYF. CDR3 nucleotide sequence: TGTGCCATCAGCCCCTCTAGCGTGGAGACCCAGTACTTC.

V usage is TRBV4-2 and J usage is TRBJ2-2; 8 bases are shared with TRBD1. Trimming cost V 6 bases and J 0 bases; bases outside gene matches: 12. This CDR3 has 18 residues. Germline CDR1 LGHNA, CDR2 YNFKEQ. CDR3 sequence reads: CASSQVGGTGTNTGELFF. The CDR3 nucleotides read TGTGCCAGCAGTCAGGTAGGCGGGACAGGAACGAACACCGGGGAGCTGTTTTTT.

Concerning this clone itself: One junction end does not reproduce the germline sequence, and a read error may be involved. The chain couples TRBV18 to TRBJ1-1, with D perhaps TRBD1 (5 bases). CDR3 length equals 14 residues. The V gene's germline CDR1 is KGHSH and CDR2 LQKENI. Here the CDR3 reads CASPPTGGGTEAFF. The CDR3 DNA is TGTGCCAGCCCACCTACAGGAGGCGGCACTGAAGCTTTCTTT.

The chain couples TRBV28 to TRBJ2-1; the match to TRBD2 covers 9 bases. The V gene end was trimmed by 5 bases and the J gene end by 1 base; junction bases not matched to a gene: 6. This CDR3 region has 16 residues. CDR1 and CDR2 from the germline V gene are MDHEN and SYDVKM. The CDR3 loop is CASSLAGLSSYNEQFF. The CDR3 nucleotides are TGTGCCAGCAGTCTAGCGGGGCTGTCTTCCTACAATGAGCAGTTCTTC.

The chain links TRBV5-1 to TRBJ2-3; D may match TRBD1 or TRBD2 (6 bases each). Germline assignment: CDR1 SGHRS and CDR2 YFSETQ. The CDR3 covers 14 residues. V lost 6 bases to trimming and J lost 4 bases, with 15 bases between them. The CDR3 DNA reads as TGCGCCAGCAATACAGGGTCGGGGGCAGATACGCAGTATTTT. Translating gives CASNTGSGADTQYF.

This clone was counted a single time. V is TRBV28 and J is TRBJ2-3, with 7 bases matching TRBD1. The CDR3 runs 18 residues. V gave up 3 bases and J gave up 0 bases; unmatched junction bases: 12. Germline lookup yields CDR1 MDHEN and CDR2 SYDVKM. The CDR3 DNA reads as TGTGCCAGCAGTTTCTTAGGACAGGCCGTTTCTAGCACAGATACGCAGTATTTT. Translating it yields CASSFLGQAVSSTDTQYF. Full variable domain (rest looked up from reference TRBV28 and TRBJ2-3): DVKVTQSSRYLVKRTGEKVFLECVQDMDHENMFWYRQDPGLGLRLIYFSYDVKMKEKGDIPEGYSVSREKKERFSLILESASTNQTSMYLCASSFLGQAVSSTDTQYFGPGTRLTVL.

V and J are TRBV4-1 and TRBJ2-1; D is possibly TRBD2 (6 bases). Germline assignment: CDR1 MGHRA and CDR2 YSYEKL. The CDR3 has 14 amino acids. The germline V and J ends were trimmed by 4 bases and 6 bases, with 13 bases remaining between them. CDR3 nucleotide sequence: TGCGCCAGCAGCCGCCTGGGGAGGCTCAATGAGCAGTTCTTC. Residues: CASSRLGRLNEQFF.

The CDR3 DNA reads as TGTGCCAGCAGCTTGTCCGGAACTACCTACGAGCAGTACTTC. Amino acid sequence: CASSLSGTTYEQYF. The chain uses TRBV5-6 and TRBJ2-5, with unresolved D. The DNA end is more similar to TRBJ2-7, so the J call may be wrong. The germline V gene has CDR1 SGHDT and CDR2 YYEEEE. The CDR3 length is 14 residues.